This T cell receptor (beta chain) was sequenced during a study of vaccination effects on CD4 cells after COVID-19. To note about this clone: The target antigen is unknown.

When around nine days of culture had elapsed, CD4+ T cells were isolated. Two-dose vaccination with either BNT162b2 or mRNA-1273 was given to the participants. IL-2 medium was substituted for half the medium on days 3 and 7. The table came from immunoSEQ multiplex PCR; TCRdb's copy has only in-frame clones and leaves some out. The repertoire holds about 40,000 clones, with around 66% as singletons. V lost 0 bases and J lost 7; bases outside the gene matches: 6. This CDR3 is built from 14 residues. Germline-derived CDR1 and CDR2 are GTSNPN and SVGIG (reference sequence). V is TRBV30 and J is TRBJ1-5; 7 nucleotides line up with TRBD1. This TCR was recovered from a human donor who received a COVID-19 vaccine. The material was CD4+ T cells from PBMCs cultured without peptide, obtained after COVID-19 vaccination. CDR3 in amino acids: CAWSVQGIGQPQHF. For the CDR3, the DNA is TGTGCCTGGAGTGTACAGGGGATCGGCCAGCCCCAGCATTTT.